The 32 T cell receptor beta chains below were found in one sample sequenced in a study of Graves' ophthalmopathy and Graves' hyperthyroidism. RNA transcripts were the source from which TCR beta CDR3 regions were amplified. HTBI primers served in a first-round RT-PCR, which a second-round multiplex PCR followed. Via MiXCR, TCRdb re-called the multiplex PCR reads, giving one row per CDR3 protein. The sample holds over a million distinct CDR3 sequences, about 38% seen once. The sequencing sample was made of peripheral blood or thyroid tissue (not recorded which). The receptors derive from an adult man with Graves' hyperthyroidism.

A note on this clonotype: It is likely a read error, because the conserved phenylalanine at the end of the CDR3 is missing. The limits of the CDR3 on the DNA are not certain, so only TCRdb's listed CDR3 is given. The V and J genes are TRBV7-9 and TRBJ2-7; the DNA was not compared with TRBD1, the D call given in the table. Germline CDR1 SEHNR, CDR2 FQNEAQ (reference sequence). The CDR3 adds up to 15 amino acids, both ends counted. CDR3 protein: CASSLGLGGVDEQCL.

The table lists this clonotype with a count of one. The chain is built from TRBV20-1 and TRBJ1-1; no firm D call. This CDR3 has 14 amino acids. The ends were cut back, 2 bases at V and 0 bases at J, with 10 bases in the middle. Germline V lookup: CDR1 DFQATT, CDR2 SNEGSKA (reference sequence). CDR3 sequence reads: CSARSHYMNTEAFF. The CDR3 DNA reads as TGCAGTGCTAGAAGCCACTACATGAACACTGAAGCTTTCTTT.

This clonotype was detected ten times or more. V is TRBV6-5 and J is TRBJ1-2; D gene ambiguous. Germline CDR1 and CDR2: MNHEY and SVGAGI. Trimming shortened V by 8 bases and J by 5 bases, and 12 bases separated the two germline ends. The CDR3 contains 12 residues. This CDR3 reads CASGRTLYGYTF. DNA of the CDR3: TGTGCCAGCGGCCGGACCTTATATGGCTACACCTTC.

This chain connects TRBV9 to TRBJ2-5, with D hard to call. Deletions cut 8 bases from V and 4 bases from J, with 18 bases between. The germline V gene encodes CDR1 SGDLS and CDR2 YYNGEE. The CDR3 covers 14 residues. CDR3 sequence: CASSDAPLGETQYF. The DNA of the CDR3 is TGTGCCAGTTCGGACGCTCCCCTTGGAGAGACCCAGTACTTC.

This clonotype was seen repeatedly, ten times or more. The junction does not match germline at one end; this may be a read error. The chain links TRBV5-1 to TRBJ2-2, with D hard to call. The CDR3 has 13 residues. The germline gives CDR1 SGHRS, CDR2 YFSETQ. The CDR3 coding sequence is TGTGCCAGCAGCTTCGAGAACACCGGGGAGCTGTTTTTT. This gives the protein CASSFENTGELFF. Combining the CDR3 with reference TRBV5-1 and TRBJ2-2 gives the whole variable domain KAGVTQTPRYLIKTRGQQVTLSCSPISGHRSVSWYQQTPGQGLQFLFEYFSETQRNKGNFPGRFSGRQFSNSRSEMNVSTLELGDSALYLCASSFENTGELFFGEGSRLTVL.

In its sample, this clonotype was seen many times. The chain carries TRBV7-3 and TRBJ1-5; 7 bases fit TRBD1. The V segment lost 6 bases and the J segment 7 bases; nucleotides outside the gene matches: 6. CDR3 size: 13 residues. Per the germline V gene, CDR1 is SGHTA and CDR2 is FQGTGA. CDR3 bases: TGTGCCAGCAGTCCAGGGGGGGCCCAGCCCCAGCATTTT. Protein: CASSPGGAQPQHF.

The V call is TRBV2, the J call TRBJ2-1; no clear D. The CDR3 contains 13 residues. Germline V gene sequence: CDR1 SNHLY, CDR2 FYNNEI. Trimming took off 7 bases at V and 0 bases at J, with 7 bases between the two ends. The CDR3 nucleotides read TGTGCCAGCACTCCTAGCTCCTACAATGAGCAGTTCTTC. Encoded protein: CASTPSSYNEQFF.

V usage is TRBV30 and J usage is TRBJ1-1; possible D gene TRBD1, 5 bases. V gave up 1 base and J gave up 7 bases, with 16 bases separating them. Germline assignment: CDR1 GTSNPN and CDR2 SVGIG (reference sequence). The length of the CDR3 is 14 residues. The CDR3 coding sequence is TGTGCCTGGAGTGGGGGGTATTCGAGCCTTGAAGCTTTCTTT. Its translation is CAWSGGYSSLEAFF.

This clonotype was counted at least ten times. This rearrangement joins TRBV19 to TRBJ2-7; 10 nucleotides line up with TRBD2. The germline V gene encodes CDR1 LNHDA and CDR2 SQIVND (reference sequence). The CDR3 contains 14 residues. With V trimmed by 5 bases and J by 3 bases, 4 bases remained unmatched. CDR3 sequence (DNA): TGTGCCAGTAGTGCCGGGACTAGCGACTACGAGCAGTACTTC. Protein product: CASSAGTSDYEQYF.

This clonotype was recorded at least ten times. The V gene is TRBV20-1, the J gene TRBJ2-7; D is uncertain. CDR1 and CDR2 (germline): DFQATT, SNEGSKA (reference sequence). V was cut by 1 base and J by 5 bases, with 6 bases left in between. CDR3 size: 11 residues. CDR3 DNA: TGCAGTGCTAGAGCAGTGAACGAGCAGTACTTC. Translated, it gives CSARAVNEQYF.

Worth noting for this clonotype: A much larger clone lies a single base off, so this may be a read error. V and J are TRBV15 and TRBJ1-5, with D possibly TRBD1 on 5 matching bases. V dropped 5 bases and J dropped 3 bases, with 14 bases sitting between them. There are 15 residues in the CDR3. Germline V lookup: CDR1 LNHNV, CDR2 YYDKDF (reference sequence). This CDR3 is CATSLRDGTNQPQHF. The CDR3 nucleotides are TGTGCCACCAGCTTGCGGGACGGTACCAATCAGCCCCAGCATTTT.

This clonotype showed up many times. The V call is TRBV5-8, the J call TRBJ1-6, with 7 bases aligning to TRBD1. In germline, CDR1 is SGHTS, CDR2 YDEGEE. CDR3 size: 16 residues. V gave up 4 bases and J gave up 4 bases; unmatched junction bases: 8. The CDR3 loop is CASSGGGQPYNSPLHF. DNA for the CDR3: TGTGCCAGCAGCGGGGGGGGACAGCCGTATAATTCACCCCTCCACTTT.

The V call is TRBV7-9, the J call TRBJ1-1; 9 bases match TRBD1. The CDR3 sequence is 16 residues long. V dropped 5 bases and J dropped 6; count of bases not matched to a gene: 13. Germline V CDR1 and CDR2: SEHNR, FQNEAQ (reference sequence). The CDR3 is CASSNFGDRVESEAFF. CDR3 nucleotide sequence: TGTGCCAGCAGCAATTTCGGGGACAGGGTAGAATCTGAAGCTTTCTTT.

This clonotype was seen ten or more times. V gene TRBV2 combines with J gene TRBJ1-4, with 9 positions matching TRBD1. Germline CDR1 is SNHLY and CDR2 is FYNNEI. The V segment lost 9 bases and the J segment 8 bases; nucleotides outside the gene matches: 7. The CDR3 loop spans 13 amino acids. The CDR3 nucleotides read TGTGCCAGTGACCGGGACAGGGACGAAAAACTGTTTTTT. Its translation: CASDRDRDEKLFF.

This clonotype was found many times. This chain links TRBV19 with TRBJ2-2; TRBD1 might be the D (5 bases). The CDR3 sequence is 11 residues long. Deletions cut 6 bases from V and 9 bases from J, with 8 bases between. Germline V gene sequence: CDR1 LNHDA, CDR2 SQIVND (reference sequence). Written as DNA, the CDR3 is TGTGCCAGTAGATCAGGGAGGGAGCTGTTTTTT. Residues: CASRSGRELFF.

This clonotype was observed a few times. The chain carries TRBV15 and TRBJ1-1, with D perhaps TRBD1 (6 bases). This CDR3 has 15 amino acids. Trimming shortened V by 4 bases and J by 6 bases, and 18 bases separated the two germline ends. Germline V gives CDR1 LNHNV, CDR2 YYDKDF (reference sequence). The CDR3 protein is CATSTRLRGQAEAFF. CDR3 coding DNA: TGTGCCACCAGCACAAGATTACGGGGGCAAGCTGAAGCTTTCTTT.

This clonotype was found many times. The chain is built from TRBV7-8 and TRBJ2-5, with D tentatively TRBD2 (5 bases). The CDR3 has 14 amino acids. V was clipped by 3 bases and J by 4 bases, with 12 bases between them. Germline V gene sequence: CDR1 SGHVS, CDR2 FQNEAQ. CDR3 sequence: CASSFTTIVETQYF. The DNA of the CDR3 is TGTGCCAGCAGCTTTACGACTATCGTAGAGACCCAGTACTTC.

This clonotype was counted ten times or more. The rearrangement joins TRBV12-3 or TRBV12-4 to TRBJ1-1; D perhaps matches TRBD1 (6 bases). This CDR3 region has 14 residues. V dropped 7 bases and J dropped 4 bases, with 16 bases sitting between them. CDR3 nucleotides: TGTGCCAGCACTAAAATGAGGGGGAGCACTGAAGCTTTCTTT. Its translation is CASTKMRGSTEAFF.

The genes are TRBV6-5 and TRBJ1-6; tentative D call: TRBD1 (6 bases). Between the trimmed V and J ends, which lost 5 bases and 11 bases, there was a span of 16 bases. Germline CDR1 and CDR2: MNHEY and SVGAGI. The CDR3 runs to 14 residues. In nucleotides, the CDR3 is TGTGCCAGCAGTAAAGGACAGTTTGTGACACCCCTCCACTTT. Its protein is CASSKGQFVTPLHF.

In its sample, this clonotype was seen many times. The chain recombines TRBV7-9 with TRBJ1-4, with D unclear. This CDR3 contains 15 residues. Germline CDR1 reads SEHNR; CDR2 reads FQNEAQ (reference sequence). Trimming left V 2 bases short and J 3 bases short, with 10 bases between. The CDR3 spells CASSLLRPSNEKLFF. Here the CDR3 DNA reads TGTGCCAGCAGCTTACTACGGCCTTCTAATGAAAAACTGTTTTTT.

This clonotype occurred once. The CDR3 sequence is CAISEPRPSHYGYTF. As DNA, the CDR3 is TGTGCCATCAGTGAGCCACGTCCCAGCCACTATGGCTACACCTTC. The chain carries TRBV10-3 and TRBJ1-2; D not certain. CDR3 length: 15 amino acids. V lost 2 bases to trimming and J lost 3 bases, with 13 bases between them. CDR1 and CDR2 from the germline V gene are ENHRY and SYGVKD.

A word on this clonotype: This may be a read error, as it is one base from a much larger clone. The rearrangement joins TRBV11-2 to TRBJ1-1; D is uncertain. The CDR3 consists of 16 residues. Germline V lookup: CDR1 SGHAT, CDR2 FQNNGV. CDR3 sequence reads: CAGSLVVFGMVPEAFF. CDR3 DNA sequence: TGTGCCGGCAGCTTAGTTGTTTTTGGTATGGTCCCTGAAGCTTTCTTT.

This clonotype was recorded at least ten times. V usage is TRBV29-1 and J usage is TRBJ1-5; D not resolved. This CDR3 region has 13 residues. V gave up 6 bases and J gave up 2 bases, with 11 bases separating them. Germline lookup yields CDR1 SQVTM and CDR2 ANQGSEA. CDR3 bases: TGCAGCGTGGCCGACATTGGCAATCAGCCCCAGCATTTT. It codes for CSVADIGNQPQHF.

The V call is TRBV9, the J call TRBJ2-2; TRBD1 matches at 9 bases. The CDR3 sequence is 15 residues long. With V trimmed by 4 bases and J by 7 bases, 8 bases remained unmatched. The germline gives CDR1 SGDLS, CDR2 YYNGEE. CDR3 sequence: CASSTWDRANGELFF. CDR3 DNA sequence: TGTGCCAGCAGCACCTGGGACAGGGCCAACGGGGAGCTGTTTTTT.

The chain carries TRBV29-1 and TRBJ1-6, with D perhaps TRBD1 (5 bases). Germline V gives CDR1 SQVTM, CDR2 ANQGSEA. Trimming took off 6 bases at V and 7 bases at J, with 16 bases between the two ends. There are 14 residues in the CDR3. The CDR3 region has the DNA TGCAGCGTCGAACCGGGACTGATGAATTCACCCCTCCACTTT. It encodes CSVEPGLMNSPLHF.

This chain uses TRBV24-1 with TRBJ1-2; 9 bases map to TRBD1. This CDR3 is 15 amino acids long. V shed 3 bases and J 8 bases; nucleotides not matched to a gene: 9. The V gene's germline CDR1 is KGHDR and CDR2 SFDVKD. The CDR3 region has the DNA TGTGCCACCAGTGATGGATCGGACAGGGGCAGGGGCTACACCTTC. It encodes CATSDGSDRGRGYTF.

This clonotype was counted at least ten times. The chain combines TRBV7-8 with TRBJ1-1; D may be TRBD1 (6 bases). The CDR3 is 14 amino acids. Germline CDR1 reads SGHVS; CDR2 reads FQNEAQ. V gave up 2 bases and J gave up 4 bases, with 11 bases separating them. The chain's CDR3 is CASSLLEGGTEAFF. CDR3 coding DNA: TGTGCCAGCAGCTTACTGGAAGGGGGCACTGAAGCTTTCTTT.

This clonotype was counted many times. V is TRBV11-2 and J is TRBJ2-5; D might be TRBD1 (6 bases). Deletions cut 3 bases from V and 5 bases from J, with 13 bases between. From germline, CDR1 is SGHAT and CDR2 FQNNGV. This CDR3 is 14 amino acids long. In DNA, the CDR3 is TGTGCCAGCAGCTTCGAGGGGGTAGGGGAGACCCAGTACTTC. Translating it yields CASSFEGVGETQYF.

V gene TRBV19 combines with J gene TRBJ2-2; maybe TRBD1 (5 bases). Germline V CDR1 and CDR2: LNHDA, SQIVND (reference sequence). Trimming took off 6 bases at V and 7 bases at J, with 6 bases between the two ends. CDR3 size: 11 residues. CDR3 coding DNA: TGTGCCAGTAGGGACATCGGGGAGCTGTTTTTT. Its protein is CASRDIGELFF.

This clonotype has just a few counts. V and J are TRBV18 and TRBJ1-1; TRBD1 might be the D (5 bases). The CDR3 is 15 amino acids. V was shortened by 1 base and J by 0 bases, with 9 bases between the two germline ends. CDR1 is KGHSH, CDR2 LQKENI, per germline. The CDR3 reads CASSPRDGLNTEAFF. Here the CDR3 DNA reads TGTGCCAGCTCACCACGGGACGGGTTGAACACTGAAGCTTTCTTT.

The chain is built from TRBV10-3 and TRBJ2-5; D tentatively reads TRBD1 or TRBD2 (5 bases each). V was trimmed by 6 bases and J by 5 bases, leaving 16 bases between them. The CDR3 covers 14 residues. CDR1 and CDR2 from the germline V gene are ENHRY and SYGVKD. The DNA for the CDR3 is TGTGCCATCAGCCCCGGGACCAAAACGGAGACCCAGTACTTC. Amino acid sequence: CAISPGTKTETQYF.

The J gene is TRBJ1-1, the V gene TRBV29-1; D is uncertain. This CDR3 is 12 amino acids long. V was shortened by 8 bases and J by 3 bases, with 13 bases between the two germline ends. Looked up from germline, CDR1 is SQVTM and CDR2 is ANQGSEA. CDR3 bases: TGCAGCTTTTATGGATCTGACACTGAAGCTTTCTTT. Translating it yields CSFYGSDTEAFF.